The T cell receptor beta chain described here comes from a study of blood T cell repertoires in COVID-19. Study background: In each case, the material was cDNA or gDNA derived from T cells, B-cell-depleted T cells, or PBMCs.

Germline V CDR1 and CDR2: SNHLY, FYNNEI. The CDR3 contains 15 residues. V was shortened by 5 bases and J by 5 bases, with 16 bases between the two germline ends. This clone was seen a handful of times. As originally analysed: Reference gene primer amplification gave nucleated cell count estimates. The data were produced by immunoSEQ multiplex PCR, yet TCRdb's version contains in-frame clones alone and is incomplete. Clonal size and the V and J genes are those of that table, whereas D and trimming came from the DNA. In the table there are approximately 110,000 clones, 81% of which are singletons. This TCR derives from a man of 80 years or more with acute or convalescent COVID-19. The sequenced sample consisted of peripheral blood. The rearrangement joins TRBV2 to TRBJ2-1; D gene unclear. CDR3 nucleotides: TGTGCCAGCAGTTCAATTACAAATGTGGACAATGAGCAGTTCTTC. It translates to CASSSITNVDNEQFF.